This T cell receptor (beta chain) was sequenced in a study of Graves' ophthalmopathy and Graves' hyperthyroidism. Study summary: Upon initial diagnosis and before any treatment, peripheral blood was collected. Regarding the study as a whole: A majority of expanded thyroid clonotypes exceeding 0.001 frequency were likewise present in blood.

CAS ≥3, NOSPECS ≥4, moderate-to-severe activity and duration under 3 months marked donors with ophthalmopathy. If patients had other autoimmune diseases, uncontrolled infections, pregnancy or lactation, they were excluded. The CDR3 sequence is 14 residues long. Per the germline V gene, CDR1 is SGHVS and CDR2 is FNYEAQ. V dropped 4 bases and J dropped 6 bases, with 16 bases sitting between them. The table lists this clonotype with many counts. The antigen is not known. RNA transcripts yielded amplified TCR beta CDR3 regions. The library came from an HTBI-primed first-round RT-PCR and a second-round multiplex PCR. TCRdb itself ran the multiplex PCR reads through MiXCR, one entry per CDR3 protein. The sample has 200,000 to 250,000 distinct CDR3 sequences, under 25% seen once; the top ten hold roughly 44%.

Sequencing was done on a sample of peripheral blood. The chain has TRBV7-6 and TRBJ2-7; possibly TRBD2 for D (5 bases). The clonotype originates from a woman between 45 and 65 years old with Graves' ophthalmopathy. CDR3 amino acids: CASSSSTRVGEQYF. CDR3 DNA: TGTGCCAGCAGCTCTTCGACGAGGGTGGGCGAGCAGTACTTC. Based on the CDR3 plus reference TRBV7-6 and TRBJ2-7, the full variable domain is GAGVSQSPRYKVTKRGQDVALRCDPISGHVSLYWYRQALGQGPEFLTYFNYEAQQDKSGLPNDRFSAERPEGSISTLTIQRTEQRDSAMYRCASSSSTRVGEQYFGPGTRLTVT.